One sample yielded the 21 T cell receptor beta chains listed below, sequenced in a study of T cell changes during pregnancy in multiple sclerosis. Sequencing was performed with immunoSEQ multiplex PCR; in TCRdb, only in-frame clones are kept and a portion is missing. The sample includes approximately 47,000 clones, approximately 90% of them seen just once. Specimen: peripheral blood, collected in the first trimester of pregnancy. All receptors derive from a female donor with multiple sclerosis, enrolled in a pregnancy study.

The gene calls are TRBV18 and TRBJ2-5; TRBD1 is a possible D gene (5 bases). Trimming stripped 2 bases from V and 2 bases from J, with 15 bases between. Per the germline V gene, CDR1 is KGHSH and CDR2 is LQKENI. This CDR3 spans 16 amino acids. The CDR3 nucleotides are TGTGCCAGCTCACCAGACAGTCCTATCCCTCAAGAGACCCAGTACTTC. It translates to CASSPDSPIPQETQYF.

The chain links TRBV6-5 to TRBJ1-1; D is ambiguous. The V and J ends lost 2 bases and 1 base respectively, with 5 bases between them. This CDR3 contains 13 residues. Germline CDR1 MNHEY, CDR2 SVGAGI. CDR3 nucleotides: TGTGCCAGCAGTTACGGCCAGAACACTGAAGCTTTCTTT. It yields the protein CASSYGQNTEAFF.

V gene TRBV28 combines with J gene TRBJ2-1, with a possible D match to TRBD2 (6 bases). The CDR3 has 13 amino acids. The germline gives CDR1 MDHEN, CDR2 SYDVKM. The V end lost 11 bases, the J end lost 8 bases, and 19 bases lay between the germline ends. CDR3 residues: CAAGGFPAHEQFF. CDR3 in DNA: TGTGCCGCCGGGGGATTCCCTGCTCATGAGCAGTTCTTC.

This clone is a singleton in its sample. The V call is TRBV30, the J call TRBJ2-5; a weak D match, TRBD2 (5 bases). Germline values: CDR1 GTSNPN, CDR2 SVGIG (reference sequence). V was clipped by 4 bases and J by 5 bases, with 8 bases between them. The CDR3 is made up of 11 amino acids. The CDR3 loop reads CAWIPGETQYF. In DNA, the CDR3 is TGTGCCTGGATTCCGGGGGAGACCCAGTACTTC. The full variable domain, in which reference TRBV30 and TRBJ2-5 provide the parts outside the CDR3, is SQTIHQWPATLVQPVGSPLSLECTVEGTSNPNLYWYRQAAGRGLQLLFYSVGIGQISSEVPQNLSASRPQDRQFILSSKKLLLSDSGFYLCAWIPGETQYFGPGTRLLVL.

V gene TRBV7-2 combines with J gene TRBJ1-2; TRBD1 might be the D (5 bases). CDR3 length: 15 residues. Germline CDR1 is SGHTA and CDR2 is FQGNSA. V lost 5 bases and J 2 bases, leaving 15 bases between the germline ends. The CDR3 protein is CASSRVRGGNYGYTF. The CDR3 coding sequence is TGTGCCAGCAGCCGGGTGCGGGGGGGGAACTATGGCTACACCTTC.

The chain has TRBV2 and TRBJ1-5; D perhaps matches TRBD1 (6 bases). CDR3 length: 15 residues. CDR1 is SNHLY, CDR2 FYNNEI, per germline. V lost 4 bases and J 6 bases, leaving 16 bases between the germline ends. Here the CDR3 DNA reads TGTGCCAGCAGTGGGTTTGGGACAACGGGTCAGCCCCAGCATTTT. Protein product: CASSGFGTTGQPQHF. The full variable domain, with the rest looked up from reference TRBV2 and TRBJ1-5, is EPEVTQTPSHQVTQMGQEVILRCVPISNHLYFYWYRQILGQKVEFLVSFYNNEISEKSEIFDDQFSVERPDGSNFTLKIRSTKLEDSAMYFCASSGFGTTGQPQHFGDGTRLSIL.

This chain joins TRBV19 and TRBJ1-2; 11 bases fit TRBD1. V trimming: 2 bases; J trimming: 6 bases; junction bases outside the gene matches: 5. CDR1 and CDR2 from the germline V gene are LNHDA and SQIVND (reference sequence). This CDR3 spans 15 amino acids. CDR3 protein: CASSITRTGGDGYTF. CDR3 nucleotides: TGTGCCAGTAGTATAACCAGGACAGGGGGCGATGGCTACACCTTC.

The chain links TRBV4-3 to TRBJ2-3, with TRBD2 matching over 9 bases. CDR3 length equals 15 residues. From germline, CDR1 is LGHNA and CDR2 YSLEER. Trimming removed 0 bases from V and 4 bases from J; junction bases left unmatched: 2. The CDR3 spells CASSQERGGADTQYF. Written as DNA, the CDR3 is TGCGCCAGCAGCCAAGAGCGCGGGGGGGCAGATACGCAGTATTTT.

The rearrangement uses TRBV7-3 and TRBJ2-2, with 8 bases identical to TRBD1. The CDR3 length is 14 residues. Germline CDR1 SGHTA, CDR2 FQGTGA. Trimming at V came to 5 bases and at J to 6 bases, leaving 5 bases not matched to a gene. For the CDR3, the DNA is TGTGCCAGCAGCACGAAGACAGGGGCCGGGGAGCTGTTTTTT. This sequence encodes CASSTKTGAGELFF.

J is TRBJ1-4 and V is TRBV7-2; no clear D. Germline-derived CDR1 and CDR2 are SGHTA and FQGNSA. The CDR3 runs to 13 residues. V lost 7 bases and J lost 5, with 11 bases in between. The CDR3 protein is CASTPRLNEKLFF. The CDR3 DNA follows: TGTGCCAGCACCCCCAGGCTGAATGAAAAACTGTTTTTT.

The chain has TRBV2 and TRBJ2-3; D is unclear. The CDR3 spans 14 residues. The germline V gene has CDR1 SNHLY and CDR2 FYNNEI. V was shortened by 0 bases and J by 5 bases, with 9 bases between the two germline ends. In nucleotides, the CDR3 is TGTGCCAGCAGTGAAGCTACAGTCGTAGATACGCAGTATTTT. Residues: CASSEATVVDTQYF.

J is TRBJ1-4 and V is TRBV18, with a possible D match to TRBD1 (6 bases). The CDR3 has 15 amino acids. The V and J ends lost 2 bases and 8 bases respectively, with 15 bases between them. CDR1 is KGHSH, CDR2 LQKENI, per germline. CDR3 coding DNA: TGTGCCAGCTCACCAAACACGGGGACAAAAGAAAAACTGTTTTTT. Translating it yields CASSPNTGTKEKLFF.

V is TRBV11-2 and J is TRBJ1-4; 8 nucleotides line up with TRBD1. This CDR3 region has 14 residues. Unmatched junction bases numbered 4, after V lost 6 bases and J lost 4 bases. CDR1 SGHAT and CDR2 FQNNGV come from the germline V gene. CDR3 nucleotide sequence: TGTGCCAGCAGACCGACAGGGGTTAATGAAAAACTGTTTTTT. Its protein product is CASRPTGVNEKLFF.

The CDR3 reads CASSLGGRARDTQYF. The CDR3 DNA is TGTGCCAGCAGCTTAGGAGGGAGAGCCCGAGATACGCAGTATTTT. The J gene is TRBJ2-3, the V gene TRBV7-2, with a possible D match to TRBD2 (5 bases). The CDR3 has 15 residues. Germline V lookup: CDR1 SGHTA, CDR2 FQGNSA. Trimming cost V 1 base and J 5 bases, with 13 bases left between them.

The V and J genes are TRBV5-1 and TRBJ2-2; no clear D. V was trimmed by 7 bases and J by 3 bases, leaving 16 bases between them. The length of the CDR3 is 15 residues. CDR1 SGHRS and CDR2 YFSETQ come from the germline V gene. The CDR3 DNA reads TGCGCCAGCCGTGAACAGACCTTATACACCGGGGAGCTGTTTTTT. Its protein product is CASREQTLYTGELFF.

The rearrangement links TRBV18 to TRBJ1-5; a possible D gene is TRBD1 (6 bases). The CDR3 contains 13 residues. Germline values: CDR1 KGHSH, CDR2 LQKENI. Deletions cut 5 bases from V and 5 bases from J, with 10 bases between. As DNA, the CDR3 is TGTGCCAGCTCAAAAGAGGGGGATCAGCCCCAGCATTTT. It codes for CASSKEGDQPQHF.

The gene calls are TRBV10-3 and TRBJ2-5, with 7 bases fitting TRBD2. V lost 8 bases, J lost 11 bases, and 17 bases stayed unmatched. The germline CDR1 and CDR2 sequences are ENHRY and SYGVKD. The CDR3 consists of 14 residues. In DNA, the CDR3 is TGTGCCATCGGCTTGTCTAGCGGACTAGGGGAGCAGTACTTC. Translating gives CAIGLSSGLGEQYF.

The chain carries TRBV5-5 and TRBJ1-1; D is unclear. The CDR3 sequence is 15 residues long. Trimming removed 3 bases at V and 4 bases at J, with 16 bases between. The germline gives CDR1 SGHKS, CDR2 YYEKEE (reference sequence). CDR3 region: CASSSPSWASTEAFF. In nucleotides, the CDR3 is TGTGCCAGCAGCTCCCCTTCGTGGGCCAGCACTGAAGCTTTCTTT.

This CDR3 is CASSLKLFSSYNSPLHF. CDR3 in DNA: TGTGCCAGCAGCTTAAAACTTTTTAGCTCCTATAATTCACCCCTCCACTTT. The chain employs TRBV7-9 and TRBJ1-6; D remains unclear. Germline V lookup: CDR1 SEHNR, CDR2 FQNEAQ (reference sequence). V lost 2 bases to trimming and J lost 0 bases, with 11 bases between them. The length of the CDR3 is 17 residues.

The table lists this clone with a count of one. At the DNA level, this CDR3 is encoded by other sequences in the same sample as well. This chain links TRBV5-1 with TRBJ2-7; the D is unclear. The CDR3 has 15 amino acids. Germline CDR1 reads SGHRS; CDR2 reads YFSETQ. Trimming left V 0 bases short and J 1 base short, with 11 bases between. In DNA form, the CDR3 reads TGCGCCAGCAGCTTGGCCGGTGGCAGGTCCTACGAGCAGTACTTC. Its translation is CASSLAGGRSYEQYF.

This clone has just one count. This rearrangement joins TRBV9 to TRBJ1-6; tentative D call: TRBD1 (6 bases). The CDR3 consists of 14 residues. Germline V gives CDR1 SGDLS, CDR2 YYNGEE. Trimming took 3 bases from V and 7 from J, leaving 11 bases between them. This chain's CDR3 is CASSAGQTNSPLHF. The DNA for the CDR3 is TGTGCCAGCAGCGCCGGACAGACAAATTCACCCCTCCACTTT.